One and the same sample provided the 30 T cell receptor beta chains below, sequenced in a study. TCRdb reprocessed the RT-PCR reads via MiXCR and lists one record per CDR3 protein. The repertoire holds approximately 720,000 distinct CDR3 sequences, 12% to 15% seen once, with 3.6% in the top ten. Sequenced: memory CD4+ T cells from blood. The receptors were sampled from a female donor in good health, serving as a healthy control.

This clonotype was counted ten times or more. The rearrangement joins TRBV7-2 to TRBJ2-7; TRBD2 is a possible D gene (6 bases). The V gene's germline CDR1 is SGHTA and CDR2 FQGNSA. The CDR3 has 14 amino acids. Deletions cut 6 bases from V and 2 bases from J, with 14 bases between. The CDR3 is CASSPGLPPYEQYF. In DNA form, the CDR3 reads TGTGCCAGCAGTCCGGGACTCCCACCCTACGAGCAGTACTTC.

This clonotype was seen many times. The V and J genes are TRBV7-2 and TRBJ2-7; D call uncertain. Germline CDR1 SGHTA, CDR2 FQGNSA. Trimming took off 7 bases at V and 3 bases at J, with 13 bases between the two ends. The CDR3 consists of 13 residues. This CDR3 is CASNFPQNYEQYF. CDR3 in DNA: TGTGCCAGCAACTTCCCACAAAACTACGAGCAGTACTTC.

This clonotype was counted only a few times. The V and J genes are TRBV24-1 and TRBJ2-1, with TRBD2 matching 13 bases. J was trimmed by 8 bases and V by 9 bases; bases with no gene match: 12. This CDR3 comprises 16 residues. Germline V CDR1 and CDR2: KGHDR, SFDVKD. This CDR3 reads CATSAAGLAGVYEQFF. The CDR3, as DNA: TGTGCCACCTCAGCTGCTGGACTAGCGGGAGTGTATGAGCAGTTCTTC.

This chain connects TRBV2 to TRBJ2-3; perhaps TRBD2 as D (5 bases). Germline CDR1 reads SNHLY; CDR2 reads FYNNEI. There are 15 residues in the CDR3. The V end lost 6 bases, the J end lost 0 bases, and 13 bases lay between the germline ends. The CDR3 DNA sequence: TGTGCCAGCAGCGGACTGCAGACTAGCACAGATACGCAGTATTTT. Translation gives CASSGLQTSTDTQYF.

The rearrangement links TRBV27 to TRBJ2-7; 11 bases line up with TRBD2. The ends lost 6 bases at V and 0 bases at J; junction bases unmatched: 1. Germline CDR1 MNHEY, CDR2 SMNVEV (reference sequence). The CDR3 spans 14 residues. The CDR3: CASRTSGASYEQYF. CDR3 nucleotide sequence: TGTGCCAGCAGGACTAGCGGGGCCTCCTACGAGCAGTACTTC.

The rearrangement uses TRBV7-9 and TRBJ2-7, with 8 bases lining up with TRBD2. This CDR3 comprises 16 residues. In germline, CDR1 is SEHNR, CDR2 FQNEAQ (reference sequence). Trimming took 2 bases from V and 5 from J; bases not matched to a gene: 11. The CDR3 loop reads CASSLSFGGASHEQYF. In DNA, the CDR3 is TGTGCCAGCAGCTTAAGCTTCGGGGGGGCGAGTCACGAGCAGTACTTC. Full variable domain (outside the CDR3, taken from reference TRBV7-9 and TRBJ2-7): DTGVSQNPRHKITKRGQNVTFRCDPISEHNRLYWYRQTLGQGPEFLTYFQNEAQLEKSRLLSDRFSAERPKGSFSTLEIQRTEQGDSAMYLCASSLSFGGASHEQYFGPGTRLTVT.

The chain links TRBV6-6 to TRBJ1-2; D may be TRBD1 (6 bases). V lost 6 bases and J lost 5, with 16 bases in between. Germline CDR1 and CDR2: MNHNY and SVGAGI (reference sequence). The CDR3 consists of 14 residues. The CDR3 reads CASREGGGVYGYTF. DNA of the CDR3: TGTGCCAGCAGGGAAGGGGGAGGGGTATATGGCTACACCTTC.

In its sample, this clonotype was seen a few times. V and J are TRBV20-1 and TRBJ2-3; the D gene is possibly TRBD2 (6 bases). Deletions cut 5 bases from V and 4 bases from J, with 13 bases between. This CDR3 region has 13 residues. Germline V gene lookup returns CDR1 DFQATT and CDR2 SNEGSKA (reference sequence). For the CDR3, the DNA is TGCAGTGCTGCGGGATCCCGTGCAGATACGCAGTATTTT. Protein: CSAAGSRADTQYF.

This clonotype appeared a few times. V usage is TRBV2 and J usage is TRBJ2-1; 9 bases match TRBD2. CDR1 is SNHLY, CDR2 FYNNEI, per germline. J lost 4 bases, V lost 5 bases, and 6 bases had no gene match. The CDR3 loop spans 15 amino acids. The CDR3 region is CASSPGTSQYNEQFF. Here the CDR3 DNA reads TGTGCCAGCAGTCCCGGGACTAGCCAATACAATGAGCAGTTCTTC. The variable domain in full, with the rest retrieved from reference TRBV2 and TRBJ2-1, is EPEVTQTPSHQVTQMGQEVILRCVPISNHLYFYWYRQILGQKVEFLVSFYNNEISEKSEIFDDQFSVERPDGSNFTLKIRSTKLEDSAMYFCASSPGTSQYNEQFFGPGTRLTVL.

In this sample, this clonotype turned up many times. The genes are TRBV27 and TRBJ1-2; possible D gene TRBD1, 5 bases. CDR3 length: 14 amino acids. V was shortened by 6 bases and J by 2 bases, with 13 bases between the two germline ends. Germline CDR1 MNHEY, CDR2 SMNVEV (reference sequence). CDR3 in amino acids: CASRGQVGNYGYTF. The CDR3 bases are TGTGCCAGCAGGGGGCAGGTAGGGAACTATGGCTACACCTTC.

CDR3 residues: CASSLGDSRINSPLHF. As DNA, the CDR3 is TGTGCCAGCAGCTTGGGGGACAGTCGCATTAATTCACCCCTCCACTTT. V usage is TRBV5-5 and J usage is TRBJ1-6; 7 bases are a match to TRBD1. Unmatched junction bases numbered 6, after V lost 0 bases and J lost 6 bases. In germline, CDR1 is SGHKS, CDR2 YYEKEE (reference sequence). The CDR3 has 16 amino acids.

This clonotype showed up just a few times. The gene calls are TRBV5-1 and TRBJ2-3, with 10 bases identical to TRBD2. The trim removed 4 bases at V and 4 bases at J, leaving 9 bases unmatched. The CDR3 spans 16 residues. Germline CDR1 reads SGHRS; CDR2 reads YFSETQ. DNA for the CDR3: TGCGCCAGCAGCCCCCCCAGCGGGAGGGCCGCAGATACGCAGTATTTT. Its protein product is CASSPPSGRAADTQYF. The variable domain in full, completed from reference TRBV5-1 and TRBJ2-3, reads KAGVTQTPRYLIKTRGQQVTLSCSPISGHRSVSWYQQTPGQGLQFLFEYFSETQRNKGNFPGRFSGRQFSNSRSEMNVSTLELGDSALYLCASSPPSGRAADTQYFGPGTRLTVL.

This sequence joins TRBV6-6 and TRBJ1-2; no reliable D call. Trimming cost V 7 bases and J 5 bases, with 17 bases left between them. CDR1 and CDR2 (germline): MNHNY, SVGAGI (reference sequence). This CDR3 comprises 14 residues. DNA for the CDR3: TGTGCCAGCAATGGTGAAGGAGGGCGATATGGCTACACCTTC. It codes for CASNGEGGRYGYTF.

This clonotype occurred a few times. V gene TRBV18 combines with J gene TRBJ2-2; maybe TRBD2 (5 bases). Germline values: CDR1 KGHSH, CDR2 LQKENI. Trimming took 8 bases from V and 7 from J, leaving 17 bases between them. The CDR3 spans 14 residues. The CDR3 sequence: CASTAPGGVGELFF. CDR3 nucleotides: TGTGCCAGCACAGCGCCAGGAGGCGTCGGGGAGCTGTTTTTT.

The table lists this clonotype with many counts. The rearrangement uses TRBV7-2 and TRBJ2-7; the D is unclear. The CDR3 consists of 12 residues. V was pared by 3 bases and J by 0 bases, with 3 bases between. Germline-derived CDR1 and CDR2 are SGHTA and FQGNSA. As DNA, the CDR3 is TGTGCCAGCAGCTTTGCCTCCTACGAGCAGTACTTC. Amino acid sequence: CASSFASYEQYF.

The table lists this clonotype with many counts. The chain joins TRBV4-2 to TRBJ2-1; D not certain. CDR3 length equals 15 residues. The V end was cut by 4 bases, the J end by 8 bases, with 18 bases between. Germline V gene lookup returns CDR1 LGHNA and CDR2 YNFKEQ. CDR3 coding DNA: TGTGCCAGCAGCCGCACAGATACTTTTCTCGATGAGCAGTTCTTC. It is translated as CASSRTDTFLDEQFF.

V and J are TRBV28 and TRBJ2-2; weak D call: TRBD2 (6 bases). V was trimmed by 2 bases and J by 6 bases, leaving 13 bases between them. Germline assignment: CDR1 MDHEN and CDR2 SYDVKM. This CDR3 contains 15 residues. The CDR3 sequence: CASSLHTGAAGELFF. For the CDR3, the DNA is TGTGCCAGCAGTTTACATACGGGAGCGGCCGGGGAGCTGTTTTTT.

This clonotype has a handful of counts. The chain combines TRBV30 with TRBJ2-5; D unclear. From germline, CDR1 is GTSNPN and CDR2 SVGIG (reference sequence). Trimming left V 3 bases short and J 1 base short, with 12 bases between. This CDR3 has 14 residues. The CDR3 region has the DNA TGTGCCTGGAGCTTGGGCAGCGCCCAAGAGACCCAGTACTTC. This codes for CAWSLGSAQETQYF.

J is TRBJ2-7 and V is TRBV20-1, with D possibly called TRBD1 or TRBD2 (5 bases each). CDR1 and CDR2 from the germline V gene are DFQATT and SNEGSKA (reference sequence). This CDR3 has 14 residues. V lost 3 bases and J 7 bases, leaving 19 bases between the germline ends. The CDR3 region has the DNA TGCAGTGCTAGGAAATGGGGGATCCTGCGGGAGCAGTACTTC. Residues: CSARKWGILREQYF.

The chain is built from TRBV7-9 and TRBJ2-3; D unclear. Looked up from germline, CDR1 is SEHNR and CDR2 is FQNEAQ (reference sequence). Trimming took 1 base from V and 15 from J, leaving 14 bases between them. CDR3 length equals 12 residues. CDR3 DNA sequence: TGTGCCAGCAGCTTAGAAGCGATCCTAGTCTATTTT. As protein: CASSLEAILVYF. Using reference TRBV7-9 and TRBJ2-3 for the parts outside the CDR3, the full variable domain is DTGVSQNPRHKITKRGQNVTFRCDPISEHNRLYWYRQTLGQGPEFLTYFQNEAQLEKSRLLSDRFSAERPKGSFSTLEIQRTEQGDSAMYLCASSLEAILVYFGPGTRLTVL.

V gene TRBV20-1 combines with J gene TRBJ1-2; 8 nucleotides match TRBD1. CDR3 size: 13 residues. The V and J ends lost 3 bases and 7 bases, in that order; junction bases with no gene match: 7. Germline-derived CDR1 and CDR2 are DFQATT and SNEGSKA (reference sequence). As DNA, the CDR3 is TGCAGTGCTAGTATCCCCGGGACAGGTGGCTACACCTTC. Protein: CSASIPGTGGYTF.

The sample holds many counts of this clonotype. The chain joins TRBV6-6 to TRBJ2-1; D might be TRBD2 (5 bases). In germline, CDR1 is MNHNY, CDR2 SVGAGI (reference sequence). The V gene lost 6 bases and the J gene lost 0 bases, with 12 bases spanning the gap. This CDR3 is 15 amino acids long. CDR3 DNA: TGTGCCAGCAGCCCGGACTTCAGCTCCTACAATGAGCAGTTCTTC. It translates to CASSPDFSSYNEQFF.

This clonotype was recorded at least ten times. This chain uses TRBV5-1 with TRBJ2-7, with 7 bases fitting TRBD2. Germline CDR1 is SGHRS and CDR2 is YFSETQ. The CDR3 totals 13 residues. V gave up 1 base and J gave up 3 bases; unmatched junction bases: 1. CDR3 region: CASSLSGDYEQYF. The CDR3 coding sequence is TGCGCCAGCAGCTTGAGCGGGGACTACGAGCAGTACTTC.

This clonotype showed up many times. The chain combines TRBV20-1 with TRBJ2-1; D possibly corresponds to TRBD1 (6 bases). The CDR3 sequence is 12 residues long. Trimming removed 5 bases at V and 6 bases at J, with 11 bases between. The germline V gene encodes CDR1 DFQATT and CDR2 SNEGSKA (reference sequence). As DNA, the CDR3 is TGCAGTGCTCCTCAGGACAGCAATGAGCAGTTCTTC. Residues: CSAPQDSNEQFF.

The chain employs TRBV20-1 and TRBJ1-4; TRBD1 matches at 11 bases. The germline CDR1 and CDR2 sequences are DFQATT and SNEGSKA (reference sequence). The CDR3 totals 15 residues. J lost 4 bases, V lost 5 bases, and 6 bases had no gene match. Here the CDR3 reads CSAPRTGGLNEKLFF. The CDR3 bases are TGCAGTGCTCCAAGGACAGGGGGCCTTAATGAAAAACTGTTTTTT.

V usage is TRBV20-1 and J usage is TRBJ2-7; D is possibly TRBD1 (6 bases). The CDR3 extends over 15 amino acids. Germline assignment: CDR1 DFQATT and CDR2 SNEGSKA (reference sequence). The ends were cut back, 1 base at V and 4 bases at J, with 17 bases in the middle. For the CDR3, the DNA is TGCAGTGCTAGAGGCCAGACGGACAGAATTTACGAGCAGTACTTC. It codes for CSARGQTDRIYEQYF.

This clonotype was counted between two and nine times. The genes are TRBV10-3 and TRBJ2-1, with TRBD1 matching 7 bases. Germline CDR1 reads ENHRY; CDR2 reads SYGVKD. This CDR3 spans 14 amino acids. J lost 7 bases, V lost 3 bases, and 6 bases had no gene match. The chain's CDR3 is CAISDEGASNEQFF. Here the CDR3 DNA reads TGTGCCATCAGTGACGAGGGGGCATCTAATGAGCAGTTCTTC.

This clonotype was counted many times. The chain joins TRBV29-1 to TRBJ2-3; no reliable D call. The CDR3 runs 12 residues. Germline V lookup: CDR1 SQVTM, CDR2 ANQGSEA. V was clipped by 1 base and J by 2 bases, with 4 bases between them. Here the CDR3 reads CSVEGTTDTQYF. Written as DNA, the CDR3 is TGCAGCGTTGAAGGCACCACAGATACGCAGTATTTT.

This clonotype was counted between two and nine times. V is TRBV11-3 and J is TRBJ2-3; perhaps TRBD1 as D (6 bases). The CDR3 contains 16 residues. Germline V gene data show CDR1 as SGHNT and CDR2 as YENEEA. Trimming left V 3 bases short and J 1 base short, with 14 bases between. The CDR3 protein is CASSLGRGQGTDTQYF. The CDR3, as DNA: TGTGCCAGCAGCTTGGGCAGGGGACAAGGCACAGATACGCAGTATTTT.

Ten or more counts support this clonotype. The chain has TRBV12-3 or TRBV12-4 and TRBJ1-2, with D hard to call. Trimming shortened V by 6 bases and J by 5 bases, and 10 bases separated the two germline ends. The CDR3 contains 12 residues. CDR3 loop: CASSFIDYGYTF. The CDR3 bases are TGTGCCAGCAGCTTTATAGATTATGGCTACACCTTC.